This TCR beta chain was documented in a study of T cells in Graves' hyperthyroidism and ophthalmopathy. Background on the study: The blood sample was taken at first diagnosis, before treatment began. Findings and limits, study-wide: Patients with ophthalmopathy were separated from those with stable hyperthyroidism by a 13 V-J model. Most thyroid clonotypes expanded above 0.001 appeared in blood too.

This clonotype was recorded at least ten times. Its matching antigen is unknown. Amplification of TCR beta CDR3 regions was performed using RNA transcripts as template. Using the HTBI primer set, a first-round RT-PCR was run on the TCR CDR3. TCRdb ran MiXCR on the multiplex PCR reads and lists one entry per CDR3 protein. This sample has 240,000 or so distinct CDR3 sequences, with approximately 16% found just once. This clonotype was obtained from a young woman with Graves' ophthalmopathy. The sequenced sample was blood.

CDR3 region: CASSRGSVGTDTQYF. The DNA for the CDR3 is TGTGCCAGCAGTCGCGGGAGTGTGGGCACAGATACGCAGTATTTT. The chain joins TRBV6-1 to TRBJ2-3, with 7 bases aligning to TRBD2. The junction had 6 bases not matched to a gene; V was cut back by 5 bases and J by 1 base. From germline, CDR1 is MNHNS and CDR2 SASEGT. The CDR3 length is 15 residues.